The T cell receptor beta chain described here comes from a study of shared clonotypes between healthy human individuals. Study summary: Ranging from 18 to 49 in age, donors were two women and a few men.

V lost 4 bases, J lost 0 bases, and 17 bases lay in between. Germline V gene sequence: CDR1 SGDLS, CDR2 YYNGEE. CDR3 length: 16 residues. Study-level results: It was anticipated that sequencing depth would influence how many clonotypes donors shared.

Notes on this clone: Antigen unknown.

It was 150 to 250 ng DNA, approximately 28,000 T cell genomes, that sorted-subset replicate PCRs used. Repertoires were generated with immunoSEQ multiplex PCR, while TCRdb's copy carries only in-frame clones and drops some. The sample records 2.5 million or so clones, over 85% being singletons. The sample taken for sequencing was naive CD4+ T cells sorted from blood. Subset of the sample: CD45RA+ positively selected. The gene calls are TRBV9 and TRBJ2-7, with D perhaps matching TRBD1 or TRBD2 (6 bases each). The sequence came from a man between 18 and 29 years old in good health. The CDR3 DNA is TGTGCCAGCAGCCCCTCCCGGAGGGACACCTCCTACGAGCAGTACTTC. This sequence encodes CASSPSRRDTSYEQYF. Together with reference TRBV9 and TRBJ2-7, the CDR3 gives the full variable domain: DSGVTQTPKHLITATGQRVTLRCSPRSGDLSVYWYQQSLDQGLQFLIQYYNGEERAKGNILERFSAQQFPDLHSELNLSSLELGDSALYFCASSPSRRDTSYEQYFGPGTRLTVT.